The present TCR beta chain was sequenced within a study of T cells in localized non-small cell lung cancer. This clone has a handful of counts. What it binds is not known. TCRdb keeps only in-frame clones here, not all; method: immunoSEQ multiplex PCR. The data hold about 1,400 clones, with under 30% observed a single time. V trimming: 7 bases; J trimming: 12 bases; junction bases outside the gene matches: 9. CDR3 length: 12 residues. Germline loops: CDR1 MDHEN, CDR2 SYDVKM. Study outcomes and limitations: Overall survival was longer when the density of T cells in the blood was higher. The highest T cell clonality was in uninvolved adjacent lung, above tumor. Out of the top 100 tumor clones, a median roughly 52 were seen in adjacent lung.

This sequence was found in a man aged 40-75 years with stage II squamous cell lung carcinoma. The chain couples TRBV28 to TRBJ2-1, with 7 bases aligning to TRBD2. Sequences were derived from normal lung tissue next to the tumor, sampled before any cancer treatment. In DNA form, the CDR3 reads TGTGCCAGCACGCCCCCCCGGGGGGTGCAGTTCTTC. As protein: CASTPPRGVQFF.